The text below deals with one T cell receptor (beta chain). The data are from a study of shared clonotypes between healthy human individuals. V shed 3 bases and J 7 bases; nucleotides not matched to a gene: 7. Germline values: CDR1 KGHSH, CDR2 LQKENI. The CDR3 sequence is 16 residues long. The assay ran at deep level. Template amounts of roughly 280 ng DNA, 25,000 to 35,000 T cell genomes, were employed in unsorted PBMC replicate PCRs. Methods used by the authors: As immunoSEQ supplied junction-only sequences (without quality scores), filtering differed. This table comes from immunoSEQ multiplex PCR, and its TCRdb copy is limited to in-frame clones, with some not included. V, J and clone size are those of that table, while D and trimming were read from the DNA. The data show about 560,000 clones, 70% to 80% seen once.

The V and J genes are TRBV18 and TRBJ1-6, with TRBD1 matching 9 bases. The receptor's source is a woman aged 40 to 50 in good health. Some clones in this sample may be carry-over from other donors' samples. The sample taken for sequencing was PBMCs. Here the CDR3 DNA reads TGTGCCAGCTCACCGGGTGGACAGGGGTACAATTCACCCCTCCACTTT. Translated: CASSPGGQGYNSPLHF.